This T cell receptor (beta chain) was found in a study of T cell responses to AZD1222 COVID-19 vaccine. Clones were read by immunoSEQ multiplex PCR, and TCRdb kept only the in-frame ones, dropping some. Seen here are 110,000 or so clones, approximately 91% observed once, and the top ten hold roughly 4.7%. CDR3 length: 12 amino acids. V was pared by 8 bases and J by 3 bases, with 13 bases between. Per the germline V gene, CDR1 is SQVTM and CDR2 is ANQGSEA. The chain joins TRBV29-1 to TRBJ1-1; a possible D gene is TRBD1 (5 bases). This sequence was found in an adult in good health. The sequences come from peripheral blood, collected on day 0 of AZD1222 vaccination. CDR3 residues: CSSEGEYTEAFF. Here the CDR3 DNA reads TGCAGCTCTGAAGGGGAGTACACTGAAGCTTTCTTT.